Sequencing of this TCR beta chain was carried out in a study of blood T cells in healthy people across ages. Overall study findings and caveats: A roughly linear age-dependent decrease characterized TCR beta diversity per million T cells.

A sample-barcoded 5' primer and a J-beta primer mix were used in a second PCR of roughly 6 to 11 cycles. MiXCR, run by TCRdb on the 5' RACE reads, gives a single entry per CDR3 protein. The repertoire holds about 800,000 distinct CDR3 sequences, with more than 20% as singletons. The V gene's germline CDR1 is SEHNR and CDR2 FQNEAQ (reference sequence). The CDR3 extends over 15 amino acids. V shed 5 bases and J 3 bases; nucleotides not matched to a gene: 10. As to this clonotype: Its specificity is not known.

This same sample was also part of a study on T cells of mothers and their children. As that report states: All donors were healthy and Caucasian; they were three mothers and their six children. Some 2.7 million TCR beta reads per child versus over 9.5 million per mother. It was related mother-child pairs that showed slightly higher overlap than unrelated pairs, without reaching significance.

V gene TRBV7-9 combines with J gene TRBJ2-7; 7 nucleotides match TRBD1. Material: blood. The receptor's source is a boy younger than 18 in good health. DNA of the CDR3: TGTGCCAGCAGCGATGAGGGGGCAGAGCGCTACGAGCAGTACTTC. Translated, it gives CASSDEGAERYEQYF.